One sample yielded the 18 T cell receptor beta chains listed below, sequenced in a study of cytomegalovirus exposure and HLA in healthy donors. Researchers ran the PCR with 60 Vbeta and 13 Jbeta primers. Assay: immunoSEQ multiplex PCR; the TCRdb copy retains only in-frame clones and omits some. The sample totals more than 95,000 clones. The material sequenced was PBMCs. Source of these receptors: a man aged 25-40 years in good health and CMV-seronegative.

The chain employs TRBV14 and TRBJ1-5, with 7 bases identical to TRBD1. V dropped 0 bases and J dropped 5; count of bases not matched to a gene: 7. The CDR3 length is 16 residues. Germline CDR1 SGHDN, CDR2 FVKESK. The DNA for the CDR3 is TGTGCCAGCAGCCAAGAGGTCGGACAGGAGGATCAGCCCCAGCATTTT. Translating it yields CASSQEVGQEDQPQHF.

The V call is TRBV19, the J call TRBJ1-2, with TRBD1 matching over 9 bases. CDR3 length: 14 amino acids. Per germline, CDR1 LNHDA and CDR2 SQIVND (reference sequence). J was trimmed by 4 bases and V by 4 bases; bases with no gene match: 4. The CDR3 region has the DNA TGTGCCAGTAGTACGGGACAGGGCCGCTATGGCTACACCTTC. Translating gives CASSTGQGRYGYTF.

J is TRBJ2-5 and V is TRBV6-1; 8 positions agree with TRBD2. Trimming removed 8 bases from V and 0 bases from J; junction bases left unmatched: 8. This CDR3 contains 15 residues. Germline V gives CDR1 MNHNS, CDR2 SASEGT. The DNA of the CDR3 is TGTGCCAGCGGGGGACGTAGCGGGAACCAAGAGACCCAGTACTTC. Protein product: CASGGRSGNQETQYF.

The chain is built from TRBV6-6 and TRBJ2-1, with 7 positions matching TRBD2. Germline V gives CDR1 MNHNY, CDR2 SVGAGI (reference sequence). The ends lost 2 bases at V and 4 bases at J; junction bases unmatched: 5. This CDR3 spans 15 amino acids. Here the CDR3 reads CASSYRASGYNEQFF. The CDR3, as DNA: TGTGCCAGCAGTTACAGGGCTAGCGGATACAATGAGCAGTTCTTC.

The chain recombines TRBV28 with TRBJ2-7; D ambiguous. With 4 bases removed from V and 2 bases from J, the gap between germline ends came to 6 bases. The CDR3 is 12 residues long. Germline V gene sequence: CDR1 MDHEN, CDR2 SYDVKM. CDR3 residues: CASSSTTYEQYF. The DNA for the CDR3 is TGTGCCAGCAGTTCAACAACCTACGAGCAGTACTTC. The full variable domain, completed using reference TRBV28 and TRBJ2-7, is DVKVTQSSRYLVKRTGEKVFLECVQDMDHENMFWYRQDPGLGLRLIYFSYDVKMKEKGDIPEGYSVSREKKERFSLILESASTNQTSMYLCASSSTTYEQYFGPGTRLTVT.

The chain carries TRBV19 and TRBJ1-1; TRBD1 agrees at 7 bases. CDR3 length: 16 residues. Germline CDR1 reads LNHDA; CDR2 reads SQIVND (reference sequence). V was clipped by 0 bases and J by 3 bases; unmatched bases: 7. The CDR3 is CASSIEYDRDYTEAFF. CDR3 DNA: TGTGCCAGTAGTATAGAGTACGACAGGGACTACACTGAAGCTTTCTTT.

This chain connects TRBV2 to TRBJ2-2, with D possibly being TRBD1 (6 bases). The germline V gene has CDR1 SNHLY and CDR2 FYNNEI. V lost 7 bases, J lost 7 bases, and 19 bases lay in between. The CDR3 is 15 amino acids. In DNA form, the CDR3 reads TGTGCCAGCACCACCGAACAGGGTTCGGGCGGGGAGCTGTTTTTT. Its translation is CASTTEQGSGGELFF.

The CDR3 sequence is CASSTPPGGEQYF. In DNA, the CDR3 is TGTGCCAGTAGTACCCCGCCGGGTGGGGAGCAGTACTTC. This chain connects TRBV19 to TRBJ2-5, with a tentative D call TRBD2 (5 bases). Germline CDR1 and CDR2: LNHDA and SQIVND (reference sequence). The CDR3 is 13 residues long. Trimming took 4 bases from V and 11 from J, leaving 17 bases between them.

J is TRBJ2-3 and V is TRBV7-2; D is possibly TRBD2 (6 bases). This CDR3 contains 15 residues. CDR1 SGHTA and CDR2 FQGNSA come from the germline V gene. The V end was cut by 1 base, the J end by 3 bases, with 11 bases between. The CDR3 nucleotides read TGTGCCAGCAGCTTAGTGGGGACTTTGACAGATACGCAGTATTTT. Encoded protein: CASSLVGTLTDTQYF. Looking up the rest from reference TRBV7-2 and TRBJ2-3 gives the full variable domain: GAGVSQSPSNKVTEKGKDVELRCDPISGHTALYWYRQSLGQGLEFLIYFQGNSAPDKSGLPSDRFSAERTGGSVSTLTIQRTQQEDSAVYLCASSLVGTLTDTQYFGPGTRLTVL.

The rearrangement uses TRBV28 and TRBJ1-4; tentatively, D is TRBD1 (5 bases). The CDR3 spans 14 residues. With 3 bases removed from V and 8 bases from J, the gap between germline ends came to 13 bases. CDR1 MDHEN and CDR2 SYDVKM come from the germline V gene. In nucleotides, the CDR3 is TGTGCCAGCAGTTTTGCAGGGTTGAAGGAAAAACTGTTTTTT. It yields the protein CASSFAGLKEKLFF.

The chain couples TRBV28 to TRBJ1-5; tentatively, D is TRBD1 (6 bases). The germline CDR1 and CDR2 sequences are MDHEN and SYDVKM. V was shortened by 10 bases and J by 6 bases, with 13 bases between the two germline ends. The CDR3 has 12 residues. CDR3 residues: CATRGGSQPQHF. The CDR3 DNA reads TGTGCCACCAGGGGAGGGTCTCAGCCCCAGCATTTT.

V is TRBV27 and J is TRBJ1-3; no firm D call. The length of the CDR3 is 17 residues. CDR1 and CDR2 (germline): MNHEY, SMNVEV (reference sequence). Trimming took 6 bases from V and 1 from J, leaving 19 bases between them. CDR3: CASSSLAGRSSGNTIYF. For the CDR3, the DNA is TGTGCCAGCAGCTCTTTAGCGGGAAGGAGTTCTGGAAACACCATATATTTT.

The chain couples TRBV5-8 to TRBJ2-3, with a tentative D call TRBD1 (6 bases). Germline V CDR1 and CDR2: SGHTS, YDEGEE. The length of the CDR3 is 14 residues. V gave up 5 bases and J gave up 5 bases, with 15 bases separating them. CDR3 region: CASRERGRGDTQYF. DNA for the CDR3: TGTGCCAGCAGAGAAAGGGGGAGAGGAGATACGCAGTATTTT.

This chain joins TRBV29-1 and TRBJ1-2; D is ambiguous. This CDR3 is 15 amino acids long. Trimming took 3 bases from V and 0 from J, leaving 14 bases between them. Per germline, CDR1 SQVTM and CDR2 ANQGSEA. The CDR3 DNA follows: TGCAGCGTTGATGATAGTCTCGGGGCTAACTATGGCTACACCTTC. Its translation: CSVDDSLGANYGYTF.

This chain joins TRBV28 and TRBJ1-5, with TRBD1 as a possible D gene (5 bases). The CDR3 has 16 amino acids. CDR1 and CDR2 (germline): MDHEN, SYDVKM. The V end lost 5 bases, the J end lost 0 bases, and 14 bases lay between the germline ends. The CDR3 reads CASSPRGVPSNQPQHF. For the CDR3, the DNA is TGTGCCAGCAGTCCCCGGGGGGTTCCTAGCAATCAGCCCCAGCATTTT.

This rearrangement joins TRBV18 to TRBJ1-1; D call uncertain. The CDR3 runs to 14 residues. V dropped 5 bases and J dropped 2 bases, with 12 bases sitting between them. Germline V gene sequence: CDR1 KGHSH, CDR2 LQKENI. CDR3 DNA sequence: TGTGCCAGCTCAAAACCCGGGGAAAACACTGAAGCTTTCTTT. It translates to CASSKPGENTEAFF. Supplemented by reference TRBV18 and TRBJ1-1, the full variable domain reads NAGVMQNPRHLVRRRGQEARLRCSPMKGHSHVYWYRQLPEEGLKFMVYLQKENIIDESGMPKERFSAEFPKEGPSILRIQQVVRGDSAAYFCASSKPGENTEAFFGQGTRLTVV.

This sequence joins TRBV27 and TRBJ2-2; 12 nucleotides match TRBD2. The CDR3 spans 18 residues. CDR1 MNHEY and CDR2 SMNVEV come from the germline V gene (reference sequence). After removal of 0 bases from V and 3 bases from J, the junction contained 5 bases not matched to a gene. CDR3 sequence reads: CASSLSRLAGVYTGELFF. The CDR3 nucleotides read TGTGCCAGCAGTTTATCGCGACTAGCGGGAGTCTACACCGGGGAGCTGTTTTTT.

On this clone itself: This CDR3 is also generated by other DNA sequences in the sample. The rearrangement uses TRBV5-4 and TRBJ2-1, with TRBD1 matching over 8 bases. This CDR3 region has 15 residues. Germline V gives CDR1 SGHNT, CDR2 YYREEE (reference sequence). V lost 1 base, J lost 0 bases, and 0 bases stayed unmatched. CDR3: CASSLTGGSYNEQFF. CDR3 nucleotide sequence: TGTGCCAGCAGCTTGACAGGGGGCTCCTACAATGAGCAGTTCTTC.